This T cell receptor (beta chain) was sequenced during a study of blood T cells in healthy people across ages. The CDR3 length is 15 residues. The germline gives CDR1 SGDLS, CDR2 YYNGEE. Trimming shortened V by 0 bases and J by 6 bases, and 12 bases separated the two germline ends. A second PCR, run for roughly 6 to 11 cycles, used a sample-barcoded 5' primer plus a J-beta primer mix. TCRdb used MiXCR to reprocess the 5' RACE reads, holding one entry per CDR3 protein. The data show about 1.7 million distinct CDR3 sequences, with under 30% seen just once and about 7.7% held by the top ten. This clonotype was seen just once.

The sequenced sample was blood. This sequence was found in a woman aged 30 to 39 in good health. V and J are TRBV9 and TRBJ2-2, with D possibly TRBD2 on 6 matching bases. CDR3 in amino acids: CASSVEGRSSGELFF. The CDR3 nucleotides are TGTGCCAGCAGCGTAGAAGGGAGGAGTTCCGGGGAGCTGTTTTTT.